These 24 T cell receptor beta chains originate from one sample sequenced in a study of blood T cell repertoires in COVID-19. The method was immunoSEQ multiplex PCR; TCRdb's version includes in-frame clones alone and lacks a portion of them. The sample includes over 250,000 clones, 70% to 80% of them seen just once. Sequences were obtained from peripheral blood. Source of these receptors: an elderly woman with acute or convalescent COVID-19.

This clone was seen a handful of times. The rearrangement links TRBV19 to TRBJ2-1; 7 bases are a match to TRBD2. J gave up 7 bases and V 4 bases, and 16 bases lay outside the gene matches. Per the germline V gene, CDR1 is LNHDA and CDR2 is SQIVND (reference sequence). This CDR3 is 17 amino acids long. CDR3 residues: CASSNRVLNNGRNEQFF. The CDR3 DNA reads as TGTGCCAGTAGTAACCGGGTCCTAAATAACGGGAGGAATGAGCAGTTCTTC.

The chain uses TRBV12-3 or TRBV12-4 and TRBJ1-2, with a possible D match to TRBD1 (6 bases). The CDR3 runs to 13 residues. V was shortened by 3 bases and J by 5 bases, with 10 bases between the two germline ends. The CDR3 DNA sequence: TGTGCCAGCAGTTTTGGGGGCACGTATGGCTACACCTTC. This codes for CASSFGGTYGYTF.

The DNA of the CDR3 is TGTGCCAGTCGACTAGAGGGCGAGCAGTACTTC. This gives the protein CASRLEGEQYF. The chain combines TRBV6-5 with TRBJ2-7; tentatively, D is TRBD2 (6 bases). Trimming took off 9 bases at V and 6 bases at J, with 12 bases between the two ends. Germline CDR1 MNHEY, CDR2 SVGAGI. There are 11 residues in the CDR3.

This chain links TRBV6-1 with TRBJ1-2; TRBD1 is a possible D gene (6 bases). V lost 4 bases and J 6 bases, leaving 24 bases between the germline ends. This CDR3 has 17 amino acids. Germline CDR1 MNHNS, CDR2 SASEGT. The CDR3 DNA follows: TGTGCCAGCAGTGGCTGGTCCCAGTCGGGGGGCTCGGATGGCTACACCTTC. This translates into CASSGWSQSGGSDGYTF.

This chain joins TRBV6-5 and TRBJ1-2; D unresolved. Trimming cost V 6 bases and J 3 bases, with 14 bases left between them. There are 14 residues in the CDR3. The germline CDR1 and CDR2 sequences are MNHEY and SVGAGI. Written as DNA, the CDR3 is TGTGCCAGCAGCTCCCAGCCCAGCGACTATGGCTACACCTTC. This encodes CASSSQPSDYGYTF.

J is TRBJ2-1 and V is TRBV18; the match to TRBD2 covers 8 bases. The V gene's germline CDR1 is KGHSH and CDR2 LQKENI. J gave up 1 base and V 1 base, and 3 bases lay outside the gene matches. This CDR3 spans 16 amino acids. CDR3 protein: CASSPQTSGSYNEQFF. The CDR3 nucleotides read TGTGCCAGCTCACCACAAACTAGCGGTTCCTACAATGAGCAGTTCTTC.

The genes are TRBV2 and TRBJ1-2; TRBD1 is a possible D gene (6 bases). The germline V gene has CDR1 SNHLY and CDR2 FYNNEI. CDR3 length: 13 amino acids. Trimming cost V 3 bases and J 3 bases, with 8 bases left between them. DNA for the CDR3: TGTGCCAGCAGTGAGGGGGCGGACTATGGCTACACCTTC. It specifies CASSEGADYGYTF.

This clone was seen more than once but under ten times. The chain has TRBV27 and TRBJ2-5; 7 nucleotides match TRBD1. CDR1 and CDR2 from the germline V gene are MNHEY and SMNVEV (reference sequence). V was pared by 6 bases and J by 4 bases, with 8 bases of the junction left unmatched. The CDR3 totals 14 residues. The CDR3 protein is CASSHRGIGETQYF. Written as DNA, the CDR3 is TGTGCCAGCAGCCACAGGGGTATAGGAGAGACCCAGTACTTC.

As DNA, the CDR3 is TGTGCCAGCAGTTTAGGGGACAGGGTAGGCGGCTACACCTTC. Translating gives CASSLGDRVGGYTF. J is TRBJ1-2 and V is TRBV28; the match to TRBD1 covers 9 bases. CDR3 size: 14 residues. Germline CDR1 and CDR2: MDHEN and SYDVKM. V dropped 2 bases and J dropped 8; count of bases not matched to a gene: 6.

The rearrangement joins TRBV7-2 to TRBJ2-5; 8 bases are shared with TRBD2. J gave up 3 bases and V 5 bases, and 14 bases lay outside the gene matches. The CDR3 runs to 17 residues. Looked up from germline, CDR1 is SGHTA and CDR2 is FQGNSA. The CDR3 sequence: CASSRIIAGWGKETQYF. As DNA, the CDR3 is TGTGCCAGCAGCCGGATCATAGCGGGGTGGGGGAAAGAGACCCAGTACTTC.

V and J are TRBV13 and TRBJ2-7, with 8 bases that match TRBD2. Germline CDR1 reads PRHDT; CDR2 reads FYEKMQ (reference sequence). Trimming removed 2 bases from V and 2 bases from J; junction bases left unmatched: 14. This CDR3 is 18 amino acids long. CDR3 amino acids: CASSLSGGLGLDAYEQYF. CDR3 sequence (DNA): TGTGCCAGCAGCTTATCCGGGGGCTTGGGACTAGACGCCTACGAGCAGTACTTC.

Remarks on this clone: The sample carries other DNA sequences with the same CDR3. V is TRBV2 and J is TRBJ1-5, with TRBD1 matching over 9 bases. CDR1 is SNHLY, CDR2 FYNNEI, per germline. V shed 6 bases, J shed 7 bases, and the junction held 4 bases outside the gene matches. There are 13 residues in the CDR3. The CDR3 DNA follows: TGTGCCAGCAGCGGGACAGGGCGCCAGCCCCAGCATTTT. Translation gives CASSGTGRQPQHF.

This clone was detected only a few times. This chain uses TRBV10-3 with TRBJ1-1; D uncertain. Per the germline V gene, CDR1 is ENHRY and CDR2 is SYGVKD. This CDR3 has 12 amino acids. V was pared by 1 base and J by 7 bases, with 7 bases between. Here the CDR3 DNA reads TGTGCCATCAGTGAGTTAAAGCTTGAAGCTTTCTTT. It encodes CAISELKLEAFF.

The chain uses TRBV19 and TRBJ2-3, with D unresolved. The V gene's germline CDR1 is LNHDA and CDR2 SQIVND (reference sequence). Trimming removed 4 bases at V and 3 bases at J, with 2 bases between. This CDR3 is 11 amino acids long. Here the CDR3 DNA reads TGTGCCAGTAGTACGACAGATACGCAGTATTTT. It codes for CASSTTDTQYF.

CDR3 amino acids: CASSEEQYSNQPQHF. CDR3 coding DNA: TGTGCCAGCAGTGAAGAACAGTATAGCAATCAGCCCCAGCATTTT. The V gene is TRBV6-1, the J gene TRBJ1-5; no definite D call. V gave up 1 base and J gave up 0 bases, with 7 bases separating them. CDR1 and CDR2 (germline): MNHNS, SASEGT. The length of the CDR3 is 15 residues.

V usage is TRBV2 and J usage is TRBJ2-1; D unresolved. V lost 3 bases and J 14 bases, leaving 11 bases between the germline ends. In germline, CDR1 is SNHLY, CDR2 FYNNEI. This CDR3 is 11 amino acids long. CDR3 loop: CASSEVGLEFF. In DNA form, the CDR3 reads TGTGCCAGCAGTGAGGTAGGCCTAGAGTTCTTC.

The genes are TRBV18 and TRBJ1-4; D call uncertain. The CDR3 covers 13 residues. V lost 3 bases and J 8 bases, leaving 10 bases between the germline ends. The germline V gene encodes CDR1 KGHSH and CDR2 LQKENI. The CDR3 reads CASSPTRQEKLFF. In DNA form, the CDR3 reads TGTGCCAGCTCACCCACCAGGCAAGAAAAACTGTTTTTT.

The V gene is TRBV4-1, the J gene TRBJ1-6; weak D call: TRBD1 (6 bases). The CDR3 has 16 residues. In germline, CDR1 is MGHRA, CDR2 YSYEKL. The V end was cut by 2 bases, the J end by 7 bases, with 15 bases between. CDR3 amino acids: CASSQPLPGGNSPLHF. In DNA, the CDR3 is TGCGCCAGCAGCCAACCCCTCCCGGGGGGCAATTCACCCCTCCACTTT.

This clone showed up just a few times. The rearrangement links TRBV15 to TRBJ2-1; 8 nucleotides agree with TRBD1. CDR1 and CDR2 (germline): LNHNV, YYDKDF (reference sequence). V was clipped by 5 bases and J by 2 bases; unmatched bases: 5. The CDR3 consists of 15 residues. The chain's CDR3 is CATSADREAYNEQFF. CDR3 bases: TGTGCCACCAGCGCGGACAGGGAGGCCTACAATGAGCAGTTCTTC.

V gene TRBV19 combines with J gene TRBJ1-6; 7 nucleotides align to TRBD1. The V gene end was trimmed by 5 bases and the J gene end by 8 bases; junction bases not matched to a gene: 6. Germline V gene data show CDR1 as LNHDA and CDR2 as SQIVND (reference sequence). The CDR3 runs 14 residues. The CDR3: CASSATGRYSPLHF. CDR3 bases: TGTGCCAGTAGTGCGACAGGGAGATATTCACCCCTCCACTTT.

This clone was recorded a few times. This chain connects TRBV4-1 to TRBJ2-7; TRBD1 is a possible D gene (6 bases). Trimming took 0 bases from V and 5 from J, leaving 8 bases between them. The CDR3 has 13 amino acids. The germline V gene encodes CDR1 MGHRA and CDR2 YSYEKL. This CDR3 is CASSQEWGHEQYF. CDR3 bases: TGCGCCAGCAGCCAAGAATGGGGGCACGAGCAGTACTTC.

The chain is built from TRBV7-2 and TRBJ2-3; D remains unclear. The CDR3 length is 15 residues. The V gene lost 4 bases and the J gene lost 0 bases, with 11 bases spanning the gap. The germline CDR1 and CDR2 sequences are SGHTA and FQGNSA. The CDR3 region has the DNA TGTGCCAGCAGCTCCCAGGTGTCTAGCACAGATACGCAGTATTTT. Translation gives CASSSQVSSTDTQYF.

The rearrangement joins TRBV29-1 to TRBJ2-3, with D possibly TRBD2 on 7 matching bases. Trimming left V 7 bases short and J 3 bases short, with 14 bases between. Germline V gene sequence: CDR1 SQVTM, CDR2 ANQGSEA. The CDR3 is made up of 13 amino acids. CDR3 sequence: CSADAGATDTQYF. CDR3 in DNA: TGCAGCGCCGACGCGGGGGCGACAGATACGCAGTATTTT.

This clone has a single count. The gene calls are TRBV19 and TRBJ2-1; 7 bases fit TRBD2. The CDR3 is 14 residues long. Germline loops: CDR1 LNHDA, CDR2 SQIVND (reference sequence). Unmatched junction bases numbered 6, after V lost 6 bases and J lost 4 bases. The chain's CDR3 is CASSQLASYNEQFF. The CDR3 DNA follows: TGTGCCAGTAGCCAACTAGCGTCATACAATGAGCAGTTCTTC. The entire variable domain, with the rest obtained from reference TRBV19 and TRBJ2-1, is as follows: DGGITQSPKYLFRKEGQNVTLSCEQNLNHDAMYWYRQDPGQGLRLIYYSQIVNDFQKGDIAEGYSVSREKKESFPLTVTSAQKNPTAFYLCASSQLASYNEQFFGPGTRLTVL.